Listed here are 10 T cell receptor beta chains from one sample, sequenced in a study of blood T cells in healthy people across ages. PCR was performed a second time for about 7 to 11 cycles using a sample-barcoded 5' primer and a J-beta primer mix. One entry per CDR3 protein results from TCRdb running MiXCR on the 5' RACE reads. The data hold under 700,000 distinct CDR3 sequences, with less than 25% observed a single time. The same data also went into a second study, on T cells of mothers and their children.

Sequencing was done on a sample of blood. These receptors originate from a boy younger than 18 in good health.

The chain recombines TRBV7-9 with TRBJ2-7, with 7 bases identical to TRBD1. Per germline, CDR1 SEHNR and CDR2 FQNEAQ (reference sequence). The CDR3 is 15 amino acids. After removal of 5 bases from V and 4 bases from J, the junction contained 11 bases not matched to a gene. The CDR3 loop is CASSRVGQIKYEQYF. The CDR3 DNA is TGTGCCAGCAGCCGGGTGGGACAGATCAAATACGAGCAGTACTTC.

This clonotype was seen only a few times. The junction and the germline gene differ at one end; a read error may be behind it. The rearrangement joins TRBV6-2 or TRBV6-3 to TRBJ2-7, with 12 bases matching TRBD2. Germline CDR1 and CDR2: MNHEY and SVGEGT. This CDR3 has 15 residues. In DNA form, the CDR3 reads TGTGCCAGCAGCTACTCCGGGACTAGCGGGCGCGAGCAGTACTTC. It codes for CASSYSGTSGREQYF.

In this sample, this clonotype turned up a few times. The chain employs TRBV9 and TRBJ2-3; tentatively, D is TRBD1 (6 bases). The germline V gene encodes CDR1 SGDLS and CDR2 YYNGEE. Between the trimmed V and J ends, which lost 3 bases and 0 bases, there was a span of 11 bases. The CDR3 sequence is 15 residues long. CDR3 DNA sequence: TGTGCCAGCAGCGACAGGGAGCCTAGCACAGATACGCAGTATTTT. Translation gives CASSDREPSTDTQYF.

V usage is TRBV7-9 and J usage is TRBJ1-5, with D perhaps matching TRBD1 (5 bases). With 1 base removed from V and 3 bases from J, the gap between germline ends came to 16 bases. Germline V gene lookup returns CDR1 SEHNR and CDR2 FQNEAQ (reference sequence). The CDR3 consists of 17 residues. CDR3 sequence: CASSLGEGLYNNQPQHF. The CDR3 coding sequence is TGTGCCAGCAGCTTAGGAGAGGGGCTTTATAACAATCAGCCCCAGCATTTT.

About this clonotype: A much larger clone differs by one base, so this may be a read error. The genes are TRBV13 and TRBJ2-5, with 8 bases fitting TRBD2. Per the germline V gene, CDR1 is PRHDT and CDR2 is FYEKMQ (reference sequence). The CDR3 has 15 residues. Here the CDR3 reads CTSRLRGGFQETQYF. CDR3 DNA: TGTACCAGCAGGCTACGGGGGGGATTTCAAGAGACCCAGTACTTC.

This clonotype was seen a handful of times. The chain has TRBV4-3 and TRBJ2-5; 12 bases fit TRBD2. CDR1 LGHNA and CDR2 YSLEER come from the germline V gene. V lost 2 bases to trimming and J lost 5 bases; unmatched junction nucleotides: 9. This CDR3 contains 17 residues. CDR3 region: CASSQRLLAGGEETQYF. In DNA form, the CDR3 reads TGCGCCAGCAGCCAACGGCTACTAGCGGGGGGCGAGGAGACCCAGTACTTC.

The V and J genes are TRBV9 and TRBJ2-3; D ambiguous. V was clipped by 0 bases and J by 2 bases, with 10 bases between them. The germline CDR1 and CDR2 sequences are SGDLS and YYNGEE. CDR3 size: 15 residues. CDR3 loop: CASSVGIGITDTQYF. CDR3 DNA sequence: TGTGCCAGCAGCGTAGGAATAGGGATCACAGATACGCAGTATTTT.

The chain has TRBV7-2 and TRBJ2-1; possibly TRBD1 for D (5 bases). Trimming pared 6 bases from V and 6 bases from J, leaving 12 bases between. Germline V gene data show CDR1 as SGHTA and CDR2 as FQGNSA. This CDR3 region has 13 residues. In DNA form, the CDR3 reads TGTGCCAGCAGGTTCAGGGCCTTCAATGAGCAGTTCTTC. The encoded protein is CASRFRAFNEQFF.

The CDR3 coding sequence is TGTGCCACCAGCGCGGGACTCGAATCCAATGAGCAGTTCTTC. Protein sequence: CATSAGLESNEQFF. The J gene is TRBJ2-1, the V gene TRBV15; D perhaps matches TRBD2 (6 bases). The V end was cut by 5 bases, the J end by 6 bases, with 14 bases between. CDR3 length equals 14 residues. The germline CDR1 and CDR2 sequences are LNHNV and YYDKDF (reference sequence).

This chain uses TRBV20-1 with TRBJ1-2, with a weak D call TRBD1 (6 bases). The CDR3 totals 13 residues. Germline CDR1 is DFQATT and CDR2 is SNEGSKA (reference sequence). Trimming took 4 bases from V and 2 from J, leaving 11 bases between them. This CDR3 is CSANSGQNYGYTF. CDR3 DNA: TGCAGTGCTAATTCTGGACAGAACTATGGCTACACCTTC.